This T cell receptor (beta chain) emerged from a study of OX40 agonist ivuxolimab in advanced cancers. The germline V gene encodes CDR1 LNHDA and CDR2 SQIVND (reference sequence). Trimming took 7 bases from V and 7 from J, leaving 19 bases between them. There are 14 residues in the CDR3. Only in-frame clones appear in the TCRdb table, and some are missing; sequencing was by immunoSEQ multiplex PCR. The sample holds tens of thousands of clones, about nine tenths seen once. This receptor was taken from an adult with an advanced solid tumor such as melanoma, head and neck, liver or kidney cancer. The specimen was CD4+ or CD8+ T cells sorted from blood, collected in a trial of the OX40 agonist ivuxolimab. This sequence joins TRBV19 and TRBJ1-2, with D possibly TRBD1 on 5 matching bases. As DNA, the CDR3 is TGTGCCAGTAAATTCCCGTGGCAGGGTGGTGGCTACACCTTC. It yields the protein CASKFPWQGGGYTF.